This is a list of T cell receptor beta chains from one sample in a study of breast tumors, draining lymph nodes, adjacent tissues. One entry per CDR3 protein, called by TCRdb with MiXCR from the multiplex PCR reads. The profile shows 47,000 or so distinct CDR3 sequences, under 25% of them singletons. Sample: breast tumor tissue. The receptors originated from a female donor with breast cancer. Some clones in this sample may be carry-over from other donors' samples. The CDR3 runs from the conserved cysteine through the conserved F or W.

v_call: TRBV24-1; cdr3_length: 15; j_call: TRBJ1-2; cdr3_aa: CATSDGTGRNYGYTF
v_call: TRBV25-1; cdr3_length: 13; j_call: TRBJ1-2; cdr3_aa: CTSSELWGDYYTF
v_call: TRBV6-1; cdr3_length: 13; j_call: TRBJ1-5; cdr3_aa: CASFNRGNQPQHF
v_call: TRBV5-4; cdr3_length: 13; j_call: TRBJ2-5; cdr3_aa: CASNLVPSETQYF
v_call: TRBV7-6; cdr3_length: 14; j_call: TRBJ2-2; cdr3_aa: CAGSLEVETGELFF
v_call: TRBV5-1; cdr3_length: 14; j_call: TRBJ1-2; cdr3_aa: CASAMGGIGDGYTF
v_call: TRBV6-6; cdr3_length: 14; j_call: TRBJ1-5; cdr3_aa: CASSYGGYNQPQHF
v_call: TRBV20-1; cdr3_length: 13; j_call: TRBJ2-7; cdr3_aa: CSAGTSGSYEQYF
v_call: TRBV20-1; cdr3_length: 16; j_call: TRBJ2-3; cdr3_aa: CSARESTSNLTDTQYF
v_call: TRBV20-1; cdr3_length: 12; j_call: TRBJ1-1; cdr3_aa: CSAATGGTEAFF
v_call: TRBV12-3/TRBV12-4; cdr3_length: 14; j_call: TRBJ1-4; cdr3_aa: CASSLWGFNEKLFF